This T cell receptor (beta chain) was profiled in a study of yellow fever vaccine responses in identical twins. General study findings and limits: Reportedly, twins showed a vaccine T cell response that looked partly convergent and partly personalized.

A total of 16 residues make up the CDR3, ends included. Germline V gives CDR1 SNHLY, CDR2 FYNNEI. A note on this clonotype: Its antigen is still unknown. The limits of the CDR3 on the DNA are not certain, so only TCRdb's listed CDR3 is given.

TCRdb re-analysed the RT-PCR reads in MiXCR, keeping a single row per CDR3 protein. The table has roughly 6,900 distinct CDR3 sequences, roughly 84% seen once; the top ten hold 3% to 4%. V and J are TRBV2 and TRBJ1-4; no check of the table's D call, TRBD1, against the DNA was made. This TCR derives from a woman under 30 who received the yellow fever vaccine. This material consisted of T cells from blood (PBMCs), unsorted or a sorted subset (not recorded which), taken before or after yellow fever vaccination (not recorded which). CDR3 in amino acids: CASSEGPGGKMKNCFF.